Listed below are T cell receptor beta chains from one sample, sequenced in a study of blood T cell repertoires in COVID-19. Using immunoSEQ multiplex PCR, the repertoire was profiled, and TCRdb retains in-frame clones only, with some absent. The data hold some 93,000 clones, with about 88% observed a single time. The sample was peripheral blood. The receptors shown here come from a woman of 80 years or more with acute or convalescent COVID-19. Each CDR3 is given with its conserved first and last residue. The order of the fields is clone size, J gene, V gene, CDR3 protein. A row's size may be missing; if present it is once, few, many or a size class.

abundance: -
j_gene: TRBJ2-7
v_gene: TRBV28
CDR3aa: CASSWGQGGAYEQYF

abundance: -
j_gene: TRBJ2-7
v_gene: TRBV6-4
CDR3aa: CASSVLAGAYEQYF

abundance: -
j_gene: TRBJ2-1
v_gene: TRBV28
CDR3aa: CASTPWAGLDEQFF

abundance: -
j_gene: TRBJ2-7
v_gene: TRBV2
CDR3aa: CASSGTGTPYEQYF

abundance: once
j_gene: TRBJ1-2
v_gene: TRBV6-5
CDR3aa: CASSYSQGSYGYTF

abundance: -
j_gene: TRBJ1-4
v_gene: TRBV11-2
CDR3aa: CASSRGATNEKLFF

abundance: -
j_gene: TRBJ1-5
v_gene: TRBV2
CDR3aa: CASSGNSNQPQHF

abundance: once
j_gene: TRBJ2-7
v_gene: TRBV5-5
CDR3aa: CASSMTASSYEQYF

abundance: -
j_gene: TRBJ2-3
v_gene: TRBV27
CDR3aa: CASSPRDRVTDTQYF

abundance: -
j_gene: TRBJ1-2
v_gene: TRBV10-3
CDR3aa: CAISDSDRAYGYTF

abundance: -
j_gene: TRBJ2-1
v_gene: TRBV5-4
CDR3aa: CASRVGGKPYNEQFF

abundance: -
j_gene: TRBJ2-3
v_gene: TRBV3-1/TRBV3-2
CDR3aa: CASSHRGSTDTQYF

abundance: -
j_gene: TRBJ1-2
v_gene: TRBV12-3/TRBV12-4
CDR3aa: CASSFREGYTF

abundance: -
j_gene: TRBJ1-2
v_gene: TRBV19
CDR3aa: CASSIGTGRNGYTF

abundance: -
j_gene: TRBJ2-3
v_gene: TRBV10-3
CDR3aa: CASAGGGTDTQYF

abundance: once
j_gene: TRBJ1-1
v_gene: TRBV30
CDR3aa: CACTGLGEAFF

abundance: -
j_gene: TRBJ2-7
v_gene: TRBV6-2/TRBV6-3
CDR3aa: CASSRDLGLYEQYF

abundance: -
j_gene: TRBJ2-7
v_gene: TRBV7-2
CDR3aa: CASSRGQGLYEQYF

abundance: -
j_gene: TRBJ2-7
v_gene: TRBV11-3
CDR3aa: CASSLDEKGATYEQYF

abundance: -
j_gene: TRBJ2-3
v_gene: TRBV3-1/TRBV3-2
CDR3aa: CASSLRVNPQSGTDTQYF

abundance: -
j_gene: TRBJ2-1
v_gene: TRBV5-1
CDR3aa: CASSTGLAGGQFF

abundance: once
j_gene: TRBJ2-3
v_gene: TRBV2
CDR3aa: CASSLWPGVDTQYF

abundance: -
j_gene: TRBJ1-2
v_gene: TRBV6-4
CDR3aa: CASSGQKGGYTF

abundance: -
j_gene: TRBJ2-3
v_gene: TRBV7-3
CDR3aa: CASSFRGMSTDTQYF

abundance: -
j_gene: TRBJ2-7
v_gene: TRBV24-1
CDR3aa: CATSDSGQTYEQYF

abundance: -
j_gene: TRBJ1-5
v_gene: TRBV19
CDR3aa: CASSIGTVLTPQHF

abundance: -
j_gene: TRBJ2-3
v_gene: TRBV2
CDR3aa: CASSNGTRSTDTQYF

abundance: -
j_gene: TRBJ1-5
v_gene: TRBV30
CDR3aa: CAWSVGLGQGGGFQPQHF

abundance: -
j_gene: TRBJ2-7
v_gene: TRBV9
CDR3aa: CASSSLAEPYEQYF

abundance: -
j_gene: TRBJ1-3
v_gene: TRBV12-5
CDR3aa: CASREGQGYGNTIYF

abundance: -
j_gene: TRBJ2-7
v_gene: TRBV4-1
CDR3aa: CASSPGTGNYEQYF

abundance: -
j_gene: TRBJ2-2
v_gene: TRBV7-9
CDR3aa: CASSSPTGGADTGELFF

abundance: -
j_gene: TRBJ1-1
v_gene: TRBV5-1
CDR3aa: CASSFSPWAEAFF

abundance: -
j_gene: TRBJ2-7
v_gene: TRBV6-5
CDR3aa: CALGSGGVEQYF

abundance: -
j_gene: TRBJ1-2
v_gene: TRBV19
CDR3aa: CASSILWSYGYTF

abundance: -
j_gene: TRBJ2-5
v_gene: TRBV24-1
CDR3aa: CATSNPTSLGETQYF

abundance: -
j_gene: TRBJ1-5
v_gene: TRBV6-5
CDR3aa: CASLGSDYSNQPQHF

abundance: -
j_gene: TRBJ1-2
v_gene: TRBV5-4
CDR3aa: CASSPRVSAGYGYTF

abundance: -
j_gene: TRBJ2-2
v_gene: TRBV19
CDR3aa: CASKGTLNTGELFF

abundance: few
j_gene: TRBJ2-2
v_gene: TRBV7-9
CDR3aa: CASSFSGKNTGELFF

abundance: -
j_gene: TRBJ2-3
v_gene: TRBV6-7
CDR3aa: CASSWDDRASTDTQYF

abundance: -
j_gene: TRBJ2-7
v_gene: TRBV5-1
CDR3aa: CASSVIPGQGAGYEQYF

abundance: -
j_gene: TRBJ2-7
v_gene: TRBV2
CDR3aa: CASSATGVAYEQYF

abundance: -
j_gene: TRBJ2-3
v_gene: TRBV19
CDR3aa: CASSRGLWAADTQYF